Following are 4 T cell receptor beta chains from one sample sequenced in a study of Tregs in tolerant kidney transplant recipients. Clones were sequenced by immunoSEQ multiplex PCR, and TCRdb holds only the in-frame ones, with some missing. This table holds under 100,000 clones, more than 80% found once. The sequenced sample was CD8+ T cells from blood. The receptor set was obtained from a human donor in good health.

The chain joins TRBV2 to TRBJ2-1; perhaps TRBD2 as D (6 bases). Per germline, CDR1 SNHLY and CDR2 FYNNEI. The CDR3 spans 14 residues. V was clipped by 6 bases and J by 2 bases, with 11 bases between them. The CDR3 spells CASSRDLTYNEQFF. The CDR3, as DNA: TGTGCCAGCAGCCGGGACTTGACCTACAATGAGCAGTTCTTC.

The chain carries TRBV4-1 and TRBJ2-1, with a weak D call TRBD2 (6 bases). The CDR3 spans 18 residues. In germline, CDR1 is MGHRA, CDR2 YSYEKL. V shed 3 bases and J shed 4 bases, with 22 bases lying between them. CDR3 in DNA: TGCGCCAGCAGCCAGCCTTATGGCGGGAAGGACGATTACAATGAGCAGTTCTTC. Translating gives CASSQPYGGKDDYNEQFF.

The CDR3 reads CASSQGVRGQGVGNYGYTF. CDR3 DNA sequence: TGTGCCAGCAGCCAAGGGGTCAGGGGACAGGGAGTCGGCAACTATGGCTACACCTTC. The rearrangement uses TRBV14 and TRBJ1-2, with 9 bases identical to TRBD1. This CDR3 has 19 residues. Trimming cost V 1 base and J 2 bases; bases outside gene matches: 14. CDR1 is SGHDN and CDR2 is FVKESK in the germline V gene.

The genes are TRBV14 and TRBJ1-1; TRBD1 aligns across 8 bases. The V gene end was trimmed by 4 bases and the J gene end by 1 base; junction bases not matched to a gene: 5. The germline V gene encodes CDR1 SGHDN and CDR2 FVKESK. The CDR3 totals 15 residues. In DNA, the CDR3 is TGTGCCAGCAGCCTATGGACAGGGACGAACACTGAAGCTTTCTTT. Its protein product is CASSLWTGTNTEAFF.